What follows are 25 T cell receptor beta chains derived from one specimen sequenced in a study of Ad26.COV2.S vaccination and SARS-CoV-2 variants. The treatment here: about 20 received Ad26.COV2.S at low or high dose, single or two shots; 5 received placebo; per-sample allocation not given. At day 63 after the first vaccine or placebo injection, samples were drawn. Produced via immunoSEQ multiplex PCR; TCRdb's table is partial and in-frame only. The sample lists approximately 460,000 clones, approximately 90% occurring once. The source was peripheral blood, collected in a trial of Ad26.COV2.S vaccine versus placebo. The receptors stem from a person between 18 and 65 years old who received the Ad26.COV2.S COVID-19 vaccine or a placebo.

This clone appeared once. This rearrangement joins TRBV7-2 to TRBJ2-1, with TRBD2 matching over 7 bases. CDR1 SGHTA and CDR2 FQGNSA come from the germline V gene. Losses at the gene ends were 1 base for V and 9 bases for J; bases not matched to a gene: 12. This CDR3 is 16 amino acids long. The CDR3 DNA sequence: TGTGCCAGCAGCTTAGTTCAGGGCGGGGGTATCGGTGAGCAGTTCTTC. As protein: CASSLVQGGGIGEQFF. Together with reference TRBV7-2 and TRBJ2-1, the CDR3 gives the full variable domain: GAGVSQSPSNKVTEKGKDVELRCDPISGHTALYWYRQSLGQGLEFLIYFQGNSAPDKSGLPSDRFSAERTGGSVSTLTIQRTQQEDSAVYLCASSLVQGGGIGEQFFGPGTRLTVL.

This clone was seen once. CDR3 sequence: CASSPRELFPDTQYF. The CDR3 region has the DNA TGTGCCAGCAGCCCAAGGGAGCTCTTCCCAGATACGCAGTATTTT. V usage is TRBV9 and J usage is TRBJ2-3, with D perhaps TRBD2 (5 bases). This CDR3 is built from 15 residues. The V gene lost 4 bases and the J gene lost 4 bases, with 16 bases spanning the gap. CDR1 and CDR2 (germline): SGDLS, YYNGEE.

The chain carries TRBV7-2 and TRBJ1-4, with D uncertain. The CDR3 consists of 15 residues. Trimming cost V 5 bases and J 8 bases, with 18 bases left between them. The V gene's germline CDR1 is SGHTA and CDR2 FQGNSA. CDR3 nucleotides: TGTGCCAGCAGCCATAAGGGAGGGTCGGGGGAAAAACTGTTTTTT. Translated, it gives CASSHKGGSGEKLFF. The full variable domain, in which reference TRBV7-2 and TRBJ1-4 provide the parts outside the CDR3, is GAGVSQSPSNKVTEKGKDVELRCDPISGHTALYWYRQSLGQGLEFLIYFQGNSAPDKSGLPSDRFSAERTGGSVSTLTIQRTQQEDSAVYLCASSHKGGSGEKLFFGSGTQLSVL.

This rearrangement joins TRBV7-3 to TRBJ2-1; 7 nucleotides align to TRBD1. The V gene end was trimmed by 5 bases and the J gene end by 13 bases; junction bases not matched to a gene: 8. Looked up from germline, CDR1 is SGHTA and CDR2 is FQGTGA. The CDR3 covers 12 residues. Here the CDR3 reads CASSPDTGDQFF. In DNA, the CDR3 is TGTGCCAGCAGCCCAGACACAGGGGACCAGTTCTTC.

The rearrangement uses TRBV7-8 and TRBJ1-1, with D uncertain. Germline V gene sequence: CDR1 SGHVS, CDR2 FQNEAQ. V was trimmed by 5 bases and J by 0 bases, leaving 16 bases between them. This CDR3 region has 16 residues. This CDR3 is CASSPNLYFMNTEAFF. The CDR3 DNA reads as TGTGCCAGCAGCCCAAATCTGTATTTCATGAACACTGAAGCTTTCTTT.

This clone was observed once. The chain has TRBV18 and TRBJ1-2; a possible D gene is TRBD1 (5 bases). Trimming pared 2 bases from V and 2 bases from J, leaving 6 bases between. The germline V gene has CDR1 KGHSH and CDR2 LQKENI. The CDR3 length is 13 residues. Here the CDR3 DNA reads TGTGCCAGCTCACCAGGGGGAAACTATGGCTACACCTTC. It encodes CASSPGGNYGYTF.

This clone was recorded a few times. This chain connects TRBV19 to TRBJ1-1, with D uncertain. The CDR3 runs to 16 residues. Germline lookup yields CDR1 LNHDA and CDR2 SQIVND (reference sequence). V dropped 3 bases and J dropped 1 base, with 15 bases sitting between them. CDR3 DNA sequence: TGTGCCAGTAGTATGAGGTCAGTCAGAAAGAACACTGAAGCTTTCTTT. This gives the protein CASSMRSVRKNTEAFF.

The rearrangement uses TRBV7-2 and TRBJ1-6, with D possibly matching TRBD1 (5 bases). V was cut by 0 bases and J by 6 bases, with 12 bases left in between. Germline V gene sequence: CDR1 SGHTA, CDR2 FQGNSA. This CDR3 has 16 residues. CDR3 DNA sequence: TGTGCCAGCAGCTTAGCGGGGCCAGTGATTAATTCACCCCTCCACTTT. The encoded protein is CASSLAGPVINSPLHF.

CDR3 DNA: TGTGCCAGCAGCTCGAGACTAGCGGGGGGCCTAGATACGCAGTATTTT. Encoded protein: CASSSRLAGGLDTQYF. This rearrangement joins TRBV7-2 to TRBJ2-3, with 13 bases identical to TRBD2. The V and J ends lost 4 bases and 5 bases, in that order; junction bases with no gene match: 6. There are 16 residues in the CDR3. Germline V CDR1 and CDR2: SGHTA, FQGNSA.

The rearrangement uses TRBV9 and TRBJ1-2; D remains unclear. CDR1 and CDR2 (germline): SGDLS, YYNGEE. This CDR3 comprises 13 residues. With 3 bases removed from V and 2 bases from J, the gap between germline ends came to 8 bases. The CDR3 nucleotides are TGTGCCAGCAGCGGACCGAAAAACTATGGCTACACCTTC. Residues: CASSGPKNYGYTF.

CDR3 sequence (DNA): TGTGCCAGCAGTCTCCAGGTAGCCAAAAACATTCAGTACTTC. Translated, it gives CASSLQVAKNIQYF. This chain uses TRBV6-5 with TRBJ2-4; D remains ambiguous. Germline CDR1 MNHEY, CDR2 SVGAGI. The germline V and J ends were trimmed by 5 bases and 0 bases, with 8 bases remaining between them. This CDR3 contains 14 residues.

V is TRBV19 and J is TRBJ1-5; tentatively, D is TRBD1 (6 bases). The CDR3 length is 15 residues. V was trimmed by 3 bases and J by 4 bases, leaving 13 bases between them. Germline V gene sequence: CDR1 LNHDA, CDR2 SQIVND (reference sequence). In DNA form, the CDR3 reads TGTGCCAGTAGTATTGAGGACAGATCGAATCAGCCCCAGCATTTT. Residues: CASSIEDRSNQPQHF.

This clone was counted once. The chain joins TRBV6-1 to TRBJ2-7; D might be TRBD1 (7 bases). The CDR3 is 15 residues long. Germline CDR1 and CDR2: MNHNS and SASEGT. The V end lost 1 base, the J end lost 3 bases, and 13 bases lay between the germline ends. DNA for the CDR3: TGTGCCAGCAGTGAAGGGAGGGGGCGAATCTACGAGCAGTACTTC. Translated: CASSEGRGRIYEQYF.

The chain's CDR3 is CASSFYGTDLNQPQHF. The CDR3 DNA follows: TGTGCCAGCAGTTTTTACGGGACAGACCTAAATCAGCCCCAGCATTTT. J is TRBJ1-5 and V is TRBV6-2 or TRBV6-3; 7 bases fit TRBD1. Germline V lookup: CDR1 MNHEY, CDR2 SVGEGT. V gave up 4 bases and J gave up 4 bases; unmatched junction bases: 10. This CDR3 has 16 amino acids.

This chain links TRBV10-3 with TRBJ1-5; D not certain. The CDR3 covers 14 residues. The V end was cut by 0 bases, the J end by 4 bases, with 7 bases between. Germline lookup yields CDR1 ENHRY and CDR2 SYGVKD. CDR3 DNA: TGTGCCATCAGTGAGTCGGCGGGTAATCAGCCCCAGCATTTT. Translated, it gives CAISESAGNQPQHF.

This clone came up a few times. The CDR3 DNA follows: TGCAGCGTTGAATCGTTCTACGAGCAGTACTTC. Its protein product is CSVESFYEQYF. The genes are TRBV29-1 and TRBJ2-7; D is uncertain. This CDR3 comprises 11 residues. Trimming removed 2 bases from V and 3 bases from J, with 5 bases in between. Germline values: CDR1 SQVTM, CDR2 ANQGSEA.

This clone was seen a few times. The V call is TRBV5-4, the J call TRBJ1-3, with 9 bases fitting TRBD1. This CDR3 contains 15 residues. The germline gives CDR1 SGHNT, CDR2 YYREEE (reference sequence). Trimming at V came to 4 bases and at J to 1 base, leaving 3 bases not matched to a gene. Here the CDR3 DNA reads TGTGCCAGCAGCGGGACAGGGAGTTCTGGAAACACCATATATTTT. It codes for CASSGTGSSGNTIYF. Combining the CDR3 with reference TRBV5-4 and TRBJ1-3 gives the whole variable domain ETGVTQSPTHLIKTRGQQVTLRCSSQSGHNTVSWYQQALGQGPQFIFQYYREEENGRGNFPPRFSGLQFPNYSSELNVNALELDDSALYLCASSGTGSSGNTIYFGEGSWLTVV.

This clone was found once. The V gene is TRBV18, the J gene TRBJ1-1; perhaps TRBD1 as D (5 bases). V was cut by 3 bases and J by 2 bases, with 13 bases left in between. Germline lookup yields CDR1 KGHSH and CDR2 LQKENI. The CDR3 has 15 residues. Here the CDR3 reads CASSPPGLFNTEAFF. The CDR3 nucleotides are TGTGCCAGCTCACCCCCAGGGCTGTTCAACACTGAAGCTTTCTTT.

This chain links TRBV27 with TRBJ2-7; 9 bases line up with TRBD1. The CDR3 covers 14 residues. Trimming at V came to 8 bases and at J to 7 bases, leaving 12 bases not matched to a gene. The germline CDR1 and CDR2 sequences are MNHEY and SMNVEV (reference sequence). As DNA, the CDR3 is TGTGCCAGCGGGTCTTCGGGACAGGGTAAGGAGCAGTACTTC. It codes for CASGSSGQGKEQYF.

This chain joins TRBV5-1 and TRBJ2-1; 9 bases match TRBD2. The junction had 12 bases not matched to a gene; V was cut back by 0 bases and J by 5 bases. Germline values: CDR1 SGHRS, CDR2 YFSETQ. The CDR3 runs to 18 residues. The CDR3 spells CASSLDGSGRWRNNEQFF. Here the CDR3 DNA reads TGCGCCAGCAGCTTGGATGGTAGCGGGAGATGGAGAAACAATGAGCAGTTCTTC.

This chain uses TRBV9 with TRBJ2-7, with D perhaps TRBD2 (7 bases). Germline CDR1 SGDLS, CDR2 YYNGEE. Deletions cut 0 bases from V and 6 bases from J, with 13 bases between. This CDR3 region has 14 residues. The CDR3 DNA reads as TGTGCCAGCAGCGTAGAGGGGGGGCCCGGCGAGCAGTACTTC. It specifies CASSVEGGPGEQYF.

The chain joins TRBV29-1 to TRBJ1-1; maybe TRBD1 (6 bases). CDR1 and CDR2 from the germline V gene are SQVTM and ANQGSEA. Between the trimmed V and J ends, which lost 4 bases and 4 bases, there was a span of 10 bases. This CDR3 has 12 residues. The CDR3 bases are TGCAGCGTTGGGAGAGGGGGCACTGAAGCTTTCTTT. The encoded protein is CSVGRGGTEAFF.

This rearrangement joins TRBV5-1 to TRBJ2-2; 10 bases are a match to TRBD1. This CDR3 is built from 16 residues. The V and J ends lost 4 bases and 2 bases, in that order; junction bases with no gene match: 5. Germline loops: CDR1 SGHRS, CDR2 YFSETQ. CDR3 DNA: TGCGCCAGCAGCCGACGGACAGGGGGTAACACCGGGGAGCTGTTTTTT. Its protein is CASSRRTGGNTGELFF.

The count of this clone is one. The chain combines TRBV28 with TRBJ2-4, with 13 bases lining up with TRBD2. Germline CDR1 and CDR2: MDHEN and SYDVKM. V lost 3 bases to trimming and J lost 1 base; unmatched junction nucleotides: 15. The CDR3 covers 21 residues. In nucleotides, the CDR3 is TGTGCCAGCAGTTTCCGCTTCTTGGAACTAGCGGGAGGGCCGGCCAAAAACATTCAGTACTTC. Encoded protein: CASSFRFLELAGGPAKNIQYF.

The V gene is TRBV14, the J gene TRBJ2-7, with D perhaps matching TRBD2 (8 bases). CDR1 and CDR2 from the germline V gene are SGHDN and FVKESK. Trimming left V 1 base short and J 0 bases short, with 19 bases between. CDR3 size: 18 residues. Here the CDR3 reads CASSQAGGLDIFSYEQYF. CDR3 sequence (DNA): TGTGCCAGCAGCCAAGCAGGGGGACTAGATATCTTCTCCTACGAGCAGTACTTC.